The following is a T cell receptor (beta chain) sequence with its context. The CDR3 totals 16 residues. Germline V gives CDR1 SNHLY, CDR2 FYNNEI. Germline trimming cut 0 bases from V and 1 base from J; bases unmatched to any gene: 3. The method was immunoSEQ multiplex PCR; TCRdb's version includes in-frame clones alone and lacks a portion of them. The data hold about 140,000 clones, with around 90% observed a single time. The sample belongs to a study of T cell responses to AZD1222 COVID-19 vaccine. The sample in question was peripheral blood, obtained on day 0 of AZD1222 vaccination. The rearrangement joins TRBV2 to TRBJ2-1, with TRBD2 identical over 7 bases. The sequence came from an adult in good health. The CDR3 reads CASSEARLASYNEQFF. In DNA form, the CDR3 reads TGTGCCAGCAGTGAAGCGCGACTAGCTTCCTACAATGAGCAGTTCTTC. The whole variable domain, filled in from reference TRBV2 and TRBJ2-1, reads EPEVTQTPSHQVTQMGQEVILRCVPISNHLYFYWYRQILGQKVEFLVSFYNNEISEKSEIFDDQFSVERPDGSNFTLKIRSTKLEDSAMYFCASSEARLASYNEQFFGPGTRLTVL.